Listed below are T cell receptor beta chains from one sample, sequenced in a study of blood T cell repertoires in COVID-19. Clones were sequenced by immunoSEQ multiplex PCR, and TCRdb holds only the in-frame ones, with some missing. The table shows approximately 150,000 clones, with roughly 88% occurring only once. Input material: peripheral blood. The receptors here all came from a man between 18 and 29 years old with COVID-19, enrolled during active disease. Both conserved end residues are trimmed from each CDR3.

TRBJ2-1,TRBV28,ATRGAGVRYNEQF
TRBJ1-5,TRBV4-3,ASSQEWGDSNQPQH
TRBJ2-1,TRBV4-3,ASSLDSRGDEQF
TRBJ1-1,TRBV19,ASTPGYRNTEAF
TRBJ2-3,TRBV6-2/TRBV6-3,ASSYETSGSSTDTQY
TRBJ2-1,TRBV9,ASSGVGSGSVYEQF
TRBJ2-7,TRBV19,ASTPGQGIYEQY
TRBJ1-3,TRBV10-3,AISDRVDGNTIY
TRBJ2-2,TRBV4-3,ASSQDPIGRAGELF
TRBJ2-1,TRBV10-2,AINRGIGTSGDEQF
TRBJ2-1,TRBV15,ATSRGLAGGEQF
TRBJ1-2,TRBV19,ASSMTGTGGYGYT
TRBJ2-1,TRBV7-9,ASSHMREQF
TRBJ2-5,TRBV19,ASSTRLVGQETQY
TRBJ1-5,TRBV27,ASTSGGQPQH
TRBJ1-2,TRBV24-1,ATSDLRGGYT
TRBJ2-4,TRBV2,ASREEPSFNIQY
TRBJ2-5,TRBV28,ASSSSVTPLRQETQY